This T cell receptor (beta chain) was identified during a study of CD8 T cells in ankylosing spondylitis. This CDR3 spans 15 amino acids. CDR1 is SGDLS and CDR2 is YYNGEE in the germline V gene. V was pared by 0 bases and J by 8 bases, with 10 bases of the junction left unmatched. Study-level points and caveats: A motif of 7 to 9 highly homologous TCR beta variants was seen as apparently characteristic of ankylosing spondylitis blood.

This clonotype was seen many times. Its antigen remains unknown. TCRdb called the 5' RACE reads again in MiXCR, with one record for every CDR3 protein. The repertoire has more than 500,000 distinct CDR3 sequences, roughly 5% of them found once; the top ten carry under 4.5%. The rearrangement links TRBV9 to TRBJ1-2; 7 nucleotides line up with TRBD1. The sequenced material came from blood, either unsorted or a sorted T cell fraction (not recorded which). This TCR came from a male donor with ankylosing spondylitis. The CDR3 sequence is CASSVDALRGNGYTF. In nucleotides, the CDR3 is TGTGCCAGCAGCGTAGACGCCCTCAGGGGGAACGGCTACACCTTC.